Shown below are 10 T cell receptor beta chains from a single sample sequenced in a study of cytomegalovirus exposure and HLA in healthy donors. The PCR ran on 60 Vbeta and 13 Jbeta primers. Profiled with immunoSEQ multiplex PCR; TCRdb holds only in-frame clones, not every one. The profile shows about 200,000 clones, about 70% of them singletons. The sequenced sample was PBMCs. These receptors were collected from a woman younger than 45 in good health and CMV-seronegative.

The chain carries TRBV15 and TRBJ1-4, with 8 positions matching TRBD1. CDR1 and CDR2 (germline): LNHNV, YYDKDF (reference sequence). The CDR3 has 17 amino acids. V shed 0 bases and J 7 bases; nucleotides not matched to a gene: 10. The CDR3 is CATSREYADRAGEKLFF. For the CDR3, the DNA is TGTGCCACCAGCAGAGAGTACGCGGACAGGGCGGGTGAAAAACTGTTTTTT.

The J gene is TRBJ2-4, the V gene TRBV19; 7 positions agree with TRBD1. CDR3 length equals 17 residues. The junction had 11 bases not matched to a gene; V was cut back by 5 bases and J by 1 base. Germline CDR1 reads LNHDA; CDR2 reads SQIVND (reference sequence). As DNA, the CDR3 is TGTGCCAGTAGTCCAATAAACAGGGGTTTGGCCAAAAACATTCAGTACTTC. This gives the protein CASSPINRGLAKNIQYF.

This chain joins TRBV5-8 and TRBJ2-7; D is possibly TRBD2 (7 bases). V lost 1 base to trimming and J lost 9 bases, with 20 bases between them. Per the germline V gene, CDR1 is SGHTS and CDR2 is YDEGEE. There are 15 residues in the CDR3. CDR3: CASSLPDNPGGGQYF. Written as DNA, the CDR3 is TGTGCCAGCAGCTTGCCAGATAACCCGGGGGGCGGGCAGTACTTC.

Here the CDR3 DNA reads TGCGCCAGCAGCTTGTTACCGGGAGAGCTGGATGGCTACACCTTC. Translation: CASSLLPGELDGYTF. The chain joins TRBV5-1 to TRBJ1-2; no clear D. V gave up 1 base and J gave up 6 bases, with 16 bases separating them. CDR3 size: 15 residues. Germline V gives CDR1 SGHRS, CDR2 YFSETQ.

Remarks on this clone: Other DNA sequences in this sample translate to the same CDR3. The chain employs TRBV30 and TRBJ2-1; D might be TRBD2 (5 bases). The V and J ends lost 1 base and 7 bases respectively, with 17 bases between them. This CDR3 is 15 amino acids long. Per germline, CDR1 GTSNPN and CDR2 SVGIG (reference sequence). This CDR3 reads CAWSALRGFGNEQFF. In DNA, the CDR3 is TGTGCCTGGAGTGCCCTTAGAGGGTTCGGGAATGAGCAGTTCTTC.

CDR3 protein: CASSLRGTGYEQYF. For the CDR3, the DNA is TGTGCCAGCAGTTTACGTGGGACAGGCTACGAGCAGTACTTC. The genes are TRBV27 and TRBJ2-7; 8 bases map to TRBD1. The germline CDR1 and CDR2 sequences are MNHEY and SMNVEV (reference sequence). This CDR3 comprises 14 residues. Trimming at V came to 2 bases and at J to 3 bases, leaving 3 bases not matched to a gene.

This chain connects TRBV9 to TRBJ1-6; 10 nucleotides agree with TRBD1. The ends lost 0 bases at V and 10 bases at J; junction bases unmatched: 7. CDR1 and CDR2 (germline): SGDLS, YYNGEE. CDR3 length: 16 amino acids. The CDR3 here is CASSVEGRTGGSPLHF. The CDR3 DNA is TGTGCCAGCAGCGTAGAGGGGAGGACAGGGGGATCACCCCTCCACTTT.

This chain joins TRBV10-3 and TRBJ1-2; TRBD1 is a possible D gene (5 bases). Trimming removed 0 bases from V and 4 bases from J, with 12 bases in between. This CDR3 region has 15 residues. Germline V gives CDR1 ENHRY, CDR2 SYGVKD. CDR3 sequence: CAISESDSSTYGYTF. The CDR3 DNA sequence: TGTGCCATCAGTGAGTCTGACAGTTCGACCTATGGCTACACCTTC.

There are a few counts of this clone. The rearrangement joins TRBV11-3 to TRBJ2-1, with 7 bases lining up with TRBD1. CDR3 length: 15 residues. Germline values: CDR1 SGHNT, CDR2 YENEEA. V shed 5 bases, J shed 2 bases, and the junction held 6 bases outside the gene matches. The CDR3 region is CASSPGGFPYNEQFF. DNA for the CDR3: TGTGCCAGCAGCCCAGGGGGATTTCCCTACAATGAGCAGTTCTTC.

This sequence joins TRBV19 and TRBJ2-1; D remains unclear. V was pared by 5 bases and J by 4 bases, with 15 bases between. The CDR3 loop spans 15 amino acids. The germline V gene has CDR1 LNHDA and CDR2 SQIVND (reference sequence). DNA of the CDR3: TGTGCCAGTAGTCTCCCCTCCCCTTCTTACAATGAGCAGTTCTTC. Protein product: CASSLPSPSYNEQFF.